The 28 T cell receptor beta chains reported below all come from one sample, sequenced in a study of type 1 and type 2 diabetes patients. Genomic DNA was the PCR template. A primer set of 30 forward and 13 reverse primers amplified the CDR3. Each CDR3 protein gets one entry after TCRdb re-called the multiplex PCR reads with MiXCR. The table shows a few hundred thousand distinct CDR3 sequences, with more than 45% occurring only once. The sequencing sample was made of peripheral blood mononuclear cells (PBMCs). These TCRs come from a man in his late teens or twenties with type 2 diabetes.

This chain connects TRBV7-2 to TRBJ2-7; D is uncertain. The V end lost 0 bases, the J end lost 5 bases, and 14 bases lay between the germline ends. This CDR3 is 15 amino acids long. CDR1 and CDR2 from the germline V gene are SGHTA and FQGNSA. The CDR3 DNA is TGTGCCAGCAGCTTAGCGATAGGGAAGGCCAACGAGCAGTACTTC. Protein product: CASSLAIGKANEQYF.

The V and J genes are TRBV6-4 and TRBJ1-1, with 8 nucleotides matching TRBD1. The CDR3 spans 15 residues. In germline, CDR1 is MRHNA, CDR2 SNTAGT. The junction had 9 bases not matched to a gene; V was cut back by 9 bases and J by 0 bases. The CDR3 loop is CASTPSRGLNTEAFF. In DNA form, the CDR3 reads TGTGCCAGTACCCCCAGCAGGGGGCTGAACACTGAAGCTTTCTTT.

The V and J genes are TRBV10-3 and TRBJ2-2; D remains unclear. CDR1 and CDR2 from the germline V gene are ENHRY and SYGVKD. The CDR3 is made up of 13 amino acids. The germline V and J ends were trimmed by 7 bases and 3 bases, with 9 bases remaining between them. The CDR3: CAIKGSDTGELFF. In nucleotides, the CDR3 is TGTGCCATCAAAGGGTCGGACACCGGGGAGCTGTTTTTT.

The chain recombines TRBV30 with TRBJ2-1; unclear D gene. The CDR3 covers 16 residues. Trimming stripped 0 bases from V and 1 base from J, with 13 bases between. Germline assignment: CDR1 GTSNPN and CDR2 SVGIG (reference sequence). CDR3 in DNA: TGTGCCTGGAGTGTCGGCGAGGAGATATCCTACAATGAGCAGTTCTTC. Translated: CAWSVGEEISYNEQFF.

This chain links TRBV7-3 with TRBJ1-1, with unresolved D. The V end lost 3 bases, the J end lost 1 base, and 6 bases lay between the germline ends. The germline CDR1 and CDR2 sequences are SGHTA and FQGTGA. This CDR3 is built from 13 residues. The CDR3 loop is CASSFLANTEAFF. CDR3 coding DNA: TGTGCCAGCAGCTTTTTAGCGAACACTGAAGCTTTCTTT.

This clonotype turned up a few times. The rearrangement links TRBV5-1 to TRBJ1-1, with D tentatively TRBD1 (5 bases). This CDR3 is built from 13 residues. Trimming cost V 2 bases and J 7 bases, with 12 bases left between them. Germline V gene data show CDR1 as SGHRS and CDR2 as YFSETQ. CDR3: CASSFDRRNEAFF. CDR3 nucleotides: TGCGCCAGCAGCTTTGACAGACGGAATGAAGCTTTCTTT. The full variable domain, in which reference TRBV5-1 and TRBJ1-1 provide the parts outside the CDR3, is KAGVTQTPRYLIKTRGQQVTLSCSPISGHRSVSWYQQTPGQGLQFLFEYFSETQRNKGNFPGRFSGRQFSNSRSEMNVSTLELGDSALYLCASSFDRRNEAFFGQGTRLTVV.

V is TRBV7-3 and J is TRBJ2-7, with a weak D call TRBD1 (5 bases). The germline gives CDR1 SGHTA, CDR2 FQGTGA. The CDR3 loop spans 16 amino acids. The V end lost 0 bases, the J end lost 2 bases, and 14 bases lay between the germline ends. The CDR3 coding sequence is TGTGCCAGCAGCTTAACGGCTGGACATCCGGCCTACGAGCAGTACTTC. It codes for CASSLTAGHPAYEQYF.

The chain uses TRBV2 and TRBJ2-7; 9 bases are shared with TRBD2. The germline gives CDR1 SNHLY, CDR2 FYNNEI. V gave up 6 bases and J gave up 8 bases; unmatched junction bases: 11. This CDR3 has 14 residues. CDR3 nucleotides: TGTGCCAGCAGAGTCCTAGCGGGGCCGTCCCAGCAGTACTTC. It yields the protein CASRVLAGPSQQYF. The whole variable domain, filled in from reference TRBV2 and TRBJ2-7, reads EPEVTQTPSHQVTQMGQEVILRCVPISNHLYFYWYRQILGQKVEFLVSFYNNEISEKSEIFDDQFSVERPDGSNFTLKIRSTKLEDSAMYFCASRVLAGPSQQYFGPGTRLTVT.

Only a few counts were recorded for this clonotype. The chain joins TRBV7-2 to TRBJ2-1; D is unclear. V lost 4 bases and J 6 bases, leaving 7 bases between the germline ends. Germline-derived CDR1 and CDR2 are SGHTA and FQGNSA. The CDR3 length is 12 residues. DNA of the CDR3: TGTGCCAGCAGCTCACACCGCAATGAGCAGTTCTTC. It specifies CASSSHRNEQFF.

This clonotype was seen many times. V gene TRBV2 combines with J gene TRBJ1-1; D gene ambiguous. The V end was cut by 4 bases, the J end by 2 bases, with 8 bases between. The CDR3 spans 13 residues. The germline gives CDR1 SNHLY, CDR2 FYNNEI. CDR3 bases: TGTGCCAGCAGTGTTGCCGGCAACACTGAAGCTTTCTTT. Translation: CASSVAGNTEAFF.

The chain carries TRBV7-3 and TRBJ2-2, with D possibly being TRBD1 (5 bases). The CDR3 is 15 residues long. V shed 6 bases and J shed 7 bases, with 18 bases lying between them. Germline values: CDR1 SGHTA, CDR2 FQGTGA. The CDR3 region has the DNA TGTGCCAGCAGGTTCCCTGGGCAGGGCGTCGGGGAGCTGTTTTTT. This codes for CASRFPGQGVGELFF.

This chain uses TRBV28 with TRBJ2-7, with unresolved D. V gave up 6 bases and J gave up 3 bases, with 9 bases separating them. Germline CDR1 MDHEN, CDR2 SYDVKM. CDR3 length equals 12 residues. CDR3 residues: CASRAEVYEQYF. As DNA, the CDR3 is TGTGCCAGCAGGGCAGAGGTCTACGAGCAGTACTTC.

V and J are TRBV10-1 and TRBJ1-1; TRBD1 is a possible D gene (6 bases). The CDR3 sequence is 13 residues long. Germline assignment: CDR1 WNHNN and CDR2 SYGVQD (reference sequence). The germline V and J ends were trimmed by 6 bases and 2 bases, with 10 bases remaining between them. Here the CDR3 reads CASRMTGNTEAFF. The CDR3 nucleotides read TGCGCCAGCAGGATGACAGGAAACACTGAAGCTTTCTTT.

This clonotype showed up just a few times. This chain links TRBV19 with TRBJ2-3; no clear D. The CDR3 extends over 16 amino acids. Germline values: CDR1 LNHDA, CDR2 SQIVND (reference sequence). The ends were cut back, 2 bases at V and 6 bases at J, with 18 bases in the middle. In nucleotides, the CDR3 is TGTGCCAGTAGTATAACCCCATTGCCTCGGCTTGATACGCAGTATTTT. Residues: CASSITPLPRLDTQYF. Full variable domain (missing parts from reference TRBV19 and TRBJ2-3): DGGITQSPKYLFRKEGQNVTLSCEQNLNHDAMYWYRQDPGQGLRLIYYSQIVNDFQKGDIAEGYSVSREKKESFPLTVTSAQKNPTAFYLCASSITPLPRLDTQYFGPGTRLTVL.

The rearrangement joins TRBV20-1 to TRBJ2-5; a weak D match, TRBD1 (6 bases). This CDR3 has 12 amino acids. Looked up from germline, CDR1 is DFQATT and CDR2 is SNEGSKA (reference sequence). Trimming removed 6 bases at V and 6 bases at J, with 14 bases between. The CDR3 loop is CSANRESKTQYF. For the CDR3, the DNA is TGCAGTGCAAACAGGGAGAGCAAGACCCAGTACTTC.

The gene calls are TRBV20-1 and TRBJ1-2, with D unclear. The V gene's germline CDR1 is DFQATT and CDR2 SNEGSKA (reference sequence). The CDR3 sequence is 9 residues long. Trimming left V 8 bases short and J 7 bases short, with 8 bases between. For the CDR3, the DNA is TGCAGTTTCCTCCCTGGCTACACCTTC. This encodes CSFLPGYTF.

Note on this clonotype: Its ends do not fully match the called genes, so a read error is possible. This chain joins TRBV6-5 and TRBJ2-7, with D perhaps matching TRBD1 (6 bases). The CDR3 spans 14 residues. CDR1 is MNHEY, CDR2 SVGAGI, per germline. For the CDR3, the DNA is TGTGCCATCAGTGCCGGGGACACTTCCTACGAGCAGTACTTC. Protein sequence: CAISAGDTSYEQYF.

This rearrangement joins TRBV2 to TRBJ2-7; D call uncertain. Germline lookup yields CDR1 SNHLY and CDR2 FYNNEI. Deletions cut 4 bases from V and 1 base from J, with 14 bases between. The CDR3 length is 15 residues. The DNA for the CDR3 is TGTGCCAGCAGTGCCTCCCTCGGGTCTTCCTACGAGCAGTACTTC. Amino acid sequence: CASSASLGSSYEQYF.

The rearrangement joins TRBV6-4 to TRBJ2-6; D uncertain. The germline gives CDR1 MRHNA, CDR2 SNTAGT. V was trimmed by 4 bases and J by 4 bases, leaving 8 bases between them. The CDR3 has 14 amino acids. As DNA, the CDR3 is TGTGCCAGCAGTGCCCTGCCAGGGGCCAACGTCCTGACTTTC. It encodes CASSALPGANVLTF.

CDR3 loop: CASSPGGAGWDQPQHF. The CDR3 coding sequence is TGTGCCAGCAGTCCGGGGGGGGCCGGATGGGATCAGCCCCAGCATTTT. The chain joins TRBV27 to TRBJ1-5; D perhaps matches TRBD1 (6 bases). Between the trimmed V and J ends, which lost 5 bases and 5 bases, there was a span of 19 bases. Looked up from germline, CDR1 is MNHEY and CDR2 is SMNVEV (reference sequence). The CDR3 runs 16 residues.

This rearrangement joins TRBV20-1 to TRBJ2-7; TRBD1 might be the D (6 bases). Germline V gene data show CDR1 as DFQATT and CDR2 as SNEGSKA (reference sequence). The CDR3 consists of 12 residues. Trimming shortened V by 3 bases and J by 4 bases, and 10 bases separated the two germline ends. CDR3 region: CSARSGDYEQYF. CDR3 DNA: TGCAGTGCTAGGTCAGGGGATTACGAGCAGTACTTC.

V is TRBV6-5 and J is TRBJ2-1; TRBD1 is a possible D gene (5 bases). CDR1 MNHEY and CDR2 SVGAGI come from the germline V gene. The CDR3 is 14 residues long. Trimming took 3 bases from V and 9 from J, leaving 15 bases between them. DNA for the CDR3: TGTGCCAGCAGTTATTTCTCCGTCCAGGGTGAGCAGTTCTTC. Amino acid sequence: CASSYFSVQGEQFF.

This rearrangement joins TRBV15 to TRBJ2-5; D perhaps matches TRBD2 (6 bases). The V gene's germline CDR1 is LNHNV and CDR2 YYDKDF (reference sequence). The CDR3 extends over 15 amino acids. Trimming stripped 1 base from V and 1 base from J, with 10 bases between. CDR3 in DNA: TGTGCCACCAGCAGAGGGCGGGGCAGCCAAGAGACCCAGTACTTC. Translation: CATSRGRGSQETQYF.

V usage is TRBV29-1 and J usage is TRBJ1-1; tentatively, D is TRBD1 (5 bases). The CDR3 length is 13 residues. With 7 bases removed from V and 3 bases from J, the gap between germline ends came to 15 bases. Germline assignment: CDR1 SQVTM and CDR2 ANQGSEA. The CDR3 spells CSASSGLDTEAFF. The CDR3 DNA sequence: TGCAGCGCTAGCTCGGGACTGGACACTGAAGCTTTCTTT.

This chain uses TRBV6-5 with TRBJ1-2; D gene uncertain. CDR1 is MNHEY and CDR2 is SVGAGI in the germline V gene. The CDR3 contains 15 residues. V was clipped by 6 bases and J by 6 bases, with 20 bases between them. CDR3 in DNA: TGTGCCAGCAGCAGAGCCGGGCGAAGCTGGGATGGCTACACCTTC. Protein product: CASSRAGRSWDGYTF.

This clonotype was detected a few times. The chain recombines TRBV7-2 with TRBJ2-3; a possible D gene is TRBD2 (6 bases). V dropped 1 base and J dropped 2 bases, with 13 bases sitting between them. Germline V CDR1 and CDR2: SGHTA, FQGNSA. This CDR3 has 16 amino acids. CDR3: CASSLVPRGATDTQYF. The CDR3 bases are TGTGCCAGCAGCTTAGTTCCCCGCGGGGCCACAGATACGCAGTATTTT.

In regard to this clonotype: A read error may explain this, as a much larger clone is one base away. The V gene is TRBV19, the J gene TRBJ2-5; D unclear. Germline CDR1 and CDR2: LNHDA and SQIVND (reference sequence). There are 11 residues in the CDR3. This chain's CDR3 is CASSMKETRYF. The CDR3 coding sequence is TGTGCCAGTAGTATGAAAGAGACCCGGTACTTC.

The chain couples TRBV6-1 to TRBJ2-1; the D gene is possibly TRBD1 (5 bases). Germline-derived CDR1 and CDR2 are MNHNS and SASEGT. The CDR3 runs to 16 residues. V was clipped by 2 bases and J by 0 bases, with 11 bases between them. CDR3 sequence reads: CASSERIRGSYNEQFF. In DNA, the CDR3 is TGTGCCAGCAGTGAACGTATAAGGGGCTCCTACAATGAGCAGTTCTTC.